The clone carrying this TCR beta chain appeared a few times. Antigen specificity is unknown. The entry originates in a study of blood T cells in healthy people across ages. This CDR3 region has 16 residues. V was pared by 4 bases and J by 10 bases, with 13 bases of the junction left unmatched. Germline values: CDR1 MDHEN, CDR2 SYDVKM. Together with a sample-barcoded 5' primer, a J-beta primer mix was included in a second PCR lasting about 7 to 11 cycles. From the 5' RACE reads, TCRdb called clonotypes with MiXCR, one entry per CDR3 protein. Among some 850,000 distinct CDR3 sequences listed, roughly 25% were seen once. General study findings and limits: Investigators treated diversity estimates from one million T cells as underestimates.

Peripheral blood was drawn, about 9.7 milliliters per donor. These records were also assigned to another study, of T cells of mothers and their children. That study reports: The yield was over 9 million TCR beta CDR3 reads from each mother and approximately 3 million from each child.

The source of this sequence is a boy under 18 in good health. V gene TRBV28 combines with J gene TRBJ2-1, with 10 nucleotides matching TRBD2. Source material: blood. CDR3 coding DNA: TGTGCCAGCAGTTCCTCCTGGGTAGCGGGGGGAGGGGAGCAGTTCTTC. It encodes CASSSSWVAGGGEQFF. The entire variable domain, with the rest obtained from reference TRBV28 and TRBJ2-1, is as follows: DVKVTQSSRYLVKRTGEKVFLECVQDMDHENMFWYRQDPGLGLRLIYFSYDVKMKEKGDIPEGYSVSREKKERFSLILESASTNQTSMYLCASSSSWVAGGGEQFFGPGTRLTVL.